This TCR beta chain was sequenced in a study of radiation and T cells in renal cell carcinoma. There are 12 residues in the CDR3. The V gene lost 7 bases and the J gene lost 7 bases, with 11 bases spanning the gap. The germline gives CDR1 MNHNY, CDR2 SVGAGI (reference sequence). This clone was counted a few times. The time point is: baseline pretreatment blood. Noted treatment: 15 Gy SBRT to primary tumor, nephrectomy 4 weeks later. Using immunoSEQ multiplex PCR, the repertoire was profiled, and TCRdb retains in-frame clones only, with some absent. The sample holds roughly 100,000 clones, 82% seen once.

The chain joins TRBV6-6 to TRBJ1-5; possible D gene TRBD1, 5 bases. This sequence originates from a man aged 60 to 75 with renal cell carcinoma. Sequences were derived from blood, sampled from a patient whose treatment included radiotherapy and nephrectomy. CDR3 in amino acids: CASTAEGQPQHF. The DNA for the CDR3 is TGTGCCAGCACCGCCGAGGGGCAGCCCCAGCATTTT.